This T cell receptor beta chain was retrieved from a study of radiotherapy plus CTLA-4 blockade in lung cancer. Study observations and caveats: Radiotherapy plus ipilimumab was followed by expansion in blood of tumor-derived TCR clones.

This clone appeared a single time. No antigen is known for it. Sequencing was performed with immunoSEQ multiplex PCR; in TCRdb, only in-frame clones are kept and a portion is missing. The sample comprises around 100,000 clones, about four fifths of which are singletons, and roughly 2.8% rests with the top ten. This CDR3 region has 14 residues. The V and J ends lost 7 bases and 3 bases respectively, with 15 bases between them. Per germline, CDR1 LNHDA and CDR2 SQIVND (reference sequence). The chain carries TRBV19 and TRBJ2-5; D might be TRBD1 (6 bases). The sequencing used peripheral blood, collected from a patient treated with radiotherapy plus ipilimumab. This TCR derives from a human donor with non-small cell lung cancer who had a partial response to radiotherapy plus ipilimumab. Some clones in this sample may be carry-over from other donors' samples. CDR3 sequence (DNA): TGTGCCAGTAAAAGGGAGTGGACAGAAGAGACCCAGTACTTC. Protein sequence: CASKREWTEETQYF.